This T cell receptor (beta chain) is from a study of PD-L1 blockade in urothelial cancer. The time point is: peripheral blood 6 weeks after treatment start. Only in-frame clones appear in the TCRdb table, and some are missing; sequencing was by immunoSEQ multiplex PCR. The sample lists some 51,000 clones, 70% to 90% occurring once. The germline V gene encodes CDR1 SGHRS and CDR2 YFSETQ. The germline V and J ends were trimmed by 4 bases and 0 bases, with 11 bases remaining between them. The CDR3 spans 15 residues. The table lists this clone with a count of one. The sequence was collected from a man between 60 and 75 years old with urothelial cancer. Here the sequenced sample was PBMCs, taken around atezolizumab (anti-PD-L1) treatment. The genes are TRBV5-1 and TRBJ1-3; maybe TRBD1 (6 bases). The CDR3 DNA is TGCGCCAGCAGCGCCCGGGACAACTCTGGAAACACCATATATTTT. Amino acids: CASSARDNSGNTIYF.